The text below deals with one T cell receptor beta chain. Germline V CDR1 and CDR2: SGHAT, FQNNGV. This CDR3 spans 14 amino acids. Production of TCR beta cDNA relied on 5'RACE template switching with UMIs. One entry per CDR3 protein, without DNA, is what TCRdb gives after re-calling the 5' RACE reads. The listing records 150,000 or so distinct CDR3 sequences. This sample is drawn from a study of T cells expressing NK-cell markers. The rearrangement links TRBV11-2 to TRBJ2-5; lacking DNA, the TRBD1 call made by TCRdb goes unchecked. The receptor was isolated from a woman aged 18 to 75 in good health. Sequencing was done on a sample of blood T cells: a sorted CD56 or NKG2C T cell subset, CD4+ or CD8+ T cells, or bulk PBMC T cells (not recorded which). The CDR3 reads CASSSGGNQETQYF.